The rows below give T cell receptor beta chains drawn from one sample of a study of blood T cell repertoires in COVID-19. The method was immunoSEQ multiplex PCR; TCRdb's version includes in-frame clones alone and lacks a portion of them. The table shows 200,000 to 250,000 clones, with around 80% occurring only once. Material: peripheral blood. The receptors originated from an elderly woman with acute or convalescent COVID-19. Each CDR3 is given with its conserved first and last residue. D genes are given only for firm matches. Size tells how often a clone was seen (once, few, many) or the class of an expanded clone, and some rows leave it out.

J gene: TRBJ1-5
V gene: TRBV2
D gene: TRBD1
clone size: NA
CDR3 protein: CASSEQGGQPQHF
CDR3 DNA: TGTGCCAGCAGTGAACAGGGGGGTCAGCCCCAGCATTTT

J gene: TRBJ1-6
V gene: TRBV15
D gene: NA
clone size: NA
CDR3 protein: CATSRTKPTGPSSYNSPLHF
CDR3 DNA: TGTGCCACCAGCAGAACCAAACCGACAGGTCCGAGCTCCTATAATTCACCCCTCCACTTT

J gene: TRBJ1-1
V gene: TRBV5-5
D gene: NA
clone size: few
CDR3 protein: CASSGTGHGTEAFF
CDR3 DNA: TGTGCCAGCAGCGGAACAGGACATGGCACTGAAGCTTTCTTT

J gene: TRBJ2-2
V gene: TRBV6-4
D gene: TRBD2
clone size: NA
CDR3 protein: CASSPRTSGGAAGELFF
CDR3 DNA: TGTGCCAGCAGCCCCCGAACTAGCGGGGGGGCCGCCGGGGAGCTGTTTTTT

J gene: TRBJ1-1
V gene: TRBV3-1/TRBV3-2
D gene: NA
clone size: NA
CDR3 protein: CASSSPLTGNTEAFF
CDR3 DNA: TGTGCCAGCAGCTCACCTTTGACAGGGAACACTGAAGCTTTCTTT

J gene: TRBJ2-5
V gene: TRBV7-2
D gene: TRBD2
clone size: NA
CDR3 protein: CASSLAGSGTSSETQYF
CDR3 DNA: TGTGCCAGCAGCTTAGCGGGATCCGGGACTAGCTCTGAGACCCAGTACTTC

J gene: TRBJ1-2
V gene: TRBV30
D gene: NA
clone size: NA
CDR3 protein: CACDPNSLYGYTF
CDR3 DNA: TGTGCCTGTGATCCCAATAGCCTCTATGGCTACACCTTC

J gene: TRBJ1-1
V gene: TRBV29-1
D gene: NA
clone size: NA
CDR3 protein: CSVEGQGNTEAFF
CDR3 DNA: TGCAGCGTTGAAGGCCAGGGGAACACTGAAGCTTTCTTT

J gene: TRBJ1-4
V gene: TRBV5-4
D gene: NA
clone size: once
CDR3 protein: CASSPGRGPTVNEKLFF
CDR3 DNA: TGTGCCAGCAGCCCCGGGAGGGGCCCAACCGTTAATGAAAAACTGTTTTTT

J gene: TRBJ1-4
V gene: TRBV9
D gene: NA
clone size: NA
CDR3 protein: CASSTDRAPEKLFF
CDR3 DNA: TGTGCCAGCAGCACCGACAGAGCCCCTGAAAAACTGTTTTTT

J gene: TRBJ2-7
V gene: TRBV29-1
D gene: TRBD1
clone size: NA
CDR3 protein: CSVQGQGGGEQYF
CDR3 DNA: TGCAGCGTTCAGGGACAGGGAGGGGGCGAGCAGTACTTC

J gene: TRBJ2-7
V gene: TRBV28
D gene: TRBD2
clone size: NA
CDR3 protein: CASRGLAGVDEQYF
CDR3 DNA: TGTGCCAGCAGGGGACTAGCGGGAGTAGATGAGCAGTACTTC

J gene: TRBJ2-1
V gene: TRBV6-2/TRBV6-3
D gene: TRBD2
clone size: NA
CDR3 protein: CASSYLGLATYNEQFF
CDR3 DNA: TGTGCCAGCAGTTACTTGGGACTAGCGACCTACAATGAGCAGTTCTTC

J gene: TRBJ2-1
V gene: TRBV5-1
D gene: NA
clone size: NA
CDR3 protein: CASSLGLQGSYNEQFF
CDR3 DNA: TGCGCCAGCAGCTTGGGACTACAGGGCTCCTACAATGAGCAGTTCTTC

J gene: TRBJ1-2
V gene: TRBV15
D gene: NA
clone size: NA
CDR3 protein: CATSRDLLANYGYTF
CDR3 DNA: TGTGCCACCAGCAGAGATTTGTTAGCTAACTATGGCTACACCTTC

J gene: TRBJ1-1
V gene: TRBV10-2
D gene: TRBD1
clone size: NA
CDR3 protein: CASCEAGGEAFF
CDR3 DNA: TGCGCCAGCTGCGAGGCAGGGGGGGAAGCTTTCTTT

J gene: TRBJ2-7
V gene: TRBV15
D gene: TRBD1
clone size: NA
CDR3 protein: CATSRVSGTGGVEQYF
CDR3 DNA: TGTGCCACCAGCAGAGTCTCCGGGACAGGGGGCGTCGAGCAGTACTTC

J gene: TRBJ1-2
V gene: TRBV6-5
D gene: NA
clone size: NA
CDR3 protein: CASSRDRIYGYTF
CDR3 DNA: TGTGCCAGCAGTAGAGACAGAATATATGGCTACACCTTC

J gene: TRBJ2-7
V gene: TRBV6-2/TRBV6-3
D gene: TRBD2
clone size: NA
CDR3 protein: CASSPHLGLAGVEQYF
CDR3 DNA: TGTGCCAGCAGCCCACATCTGGGACTAGCGGGGGTCGAGCAGTACTTC

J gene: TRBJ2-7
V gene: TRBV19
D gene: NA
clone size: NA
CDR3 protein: CASSDPTGFTYEQYF
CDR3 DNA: TGTGCCAGTAGCGACCCTACAGGGTTCACCTACGAGCAGTACTTC

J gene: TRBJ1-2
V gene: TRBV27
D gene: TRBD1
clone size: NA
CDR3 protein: CASSLGQGVGYTF
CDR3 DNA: TGTGCCAGCAGTCTCGGACAGGGGGTGGGCTACACCTTC

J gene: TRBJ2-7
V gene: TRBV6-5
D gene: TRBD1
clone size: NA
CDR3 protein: CASRTTGQGAYEQYF
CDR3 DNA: TGTGCCAGCAGAACGACAGGACAGGGGGCCTACGAGCAGTACTTC

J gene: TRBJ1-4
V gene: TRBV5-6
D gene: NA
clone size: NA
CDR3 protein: CASSLPPGNEKLFF
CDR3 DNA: TGTGCCAGCAGCTTGCCACCGGGAAATGAAAAACTGTTTTTT

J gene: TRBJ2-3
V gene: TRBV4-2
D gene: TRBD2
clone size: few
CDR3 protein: CASSQALKGGGPDTQYF
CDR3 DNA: TGTGCCAGCAGCCAGGCTTTAAAGGGCGGGGGGCCGGATACGCAGTATTTT

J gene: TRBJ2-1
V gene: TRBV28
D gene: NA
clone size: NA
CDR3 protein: CASSSYRIGYNEQFF
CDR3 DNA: TGTGCCAGCAGTTCCTACAGAATAGGTTACAATGAGCAGTTCTTC

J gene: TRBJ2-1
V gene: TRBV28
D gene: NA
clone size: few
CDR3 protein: CASSFVRTSTNEQFF
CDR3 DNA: TGTGCCAGCAGTTTTGTGCGGACTTCCACCAATGAGCAGTTCTTC

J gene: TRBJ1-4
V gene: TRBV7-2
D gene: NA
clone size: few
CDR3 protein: CASSFGEGLGEKLFF
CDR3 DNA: TGTGCCAGCAGCTTCGGCGAGGGCCTGGGAGAAAAACTGTTTTTT

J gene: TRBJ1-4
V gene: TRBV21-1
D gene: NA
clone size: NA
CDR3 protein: CASSKDGTRGNEKLFF
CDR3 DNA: TGTGCCAGCAGCAAAGACGGGACCAGGGGGAATGAAAAACTGTTTTTT

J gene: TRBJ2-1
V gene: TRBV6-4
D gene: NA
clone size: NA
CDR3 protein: CASSGQPGSYNEQFF
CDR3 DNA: TGTGCCAGCAGTGGACAGCCAGGCTCCTACAATGAGCAGTTCTTC

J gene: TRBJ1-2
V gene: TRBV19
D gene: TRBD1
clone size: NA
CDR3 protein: CASSMEGQGIDGYTF
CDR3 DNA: TGTGCCAGTAGTATGGAGGGACAGGGGATCGATGGCTACACCTTC

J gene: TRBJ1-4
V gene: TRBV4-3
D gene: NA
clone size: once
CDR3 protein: CASSQGGVGIGEKLFF
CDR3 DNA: TGCGCCAGCAGCCAAGGGGGAGTGGGGATTGGGGAAAAACTGTTTTTT

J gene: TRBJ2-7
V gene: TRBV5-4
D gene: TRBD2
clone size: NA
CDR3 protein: CASTDRTSGLRHEQYF
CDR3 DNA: TGTGCCAGCACCGATAGGACTAGCGGGCTCCGTCACGAGCAGTACTTC

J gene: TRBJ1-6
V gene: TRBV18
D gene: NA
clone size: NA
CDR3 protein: CASSPIDIFSYNSPLHF
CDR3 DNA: TGTGCCAGCTCACCTATTGACATTTTCTCCTATAATTCACCCCTCCACTTT

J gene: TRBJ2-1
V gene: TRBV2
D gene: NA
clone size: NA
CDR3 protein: CAVNTSPTPYEQFF
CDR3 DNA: TGTGCCGTGAATACTAGCCCTACCCCCTATGAGCAGTTCTTC

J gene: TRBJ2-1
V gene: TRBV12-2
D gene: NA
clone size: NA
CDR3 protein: CASRSGLAGDNEQFF
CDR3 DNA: TGTGCAAGTCGCTCGGGACTAGCGGGAGATAATGAGCAGTTCTTC